This TCR beta chain emerged from a study of T cells after yellow fever vaccination. Findings and caveats of the study: The secondary response was weaker but peaked faster, day 5 versus 15. Among primary-vaccination clones, most reappeared after the booster, at 95% to 96% for CD4 and around 91% for CD8. Bulk-population clonotypes that are abundant could appear as contaminants in FACS-sorted repertoires.

This clonotype occurred a few times. As yet, its antigen is unknown. Making TCR cDNA involved 5'RACE template switching, which added UMIs and a universal primer site. Each CDR3 protein is one row after TCRdb ran MiXCR on the 5' RACE reads. The data hold approximately 610,000 distinct CDR3 sequences, with about 17% observed a single time. CDR1 is LGHNA and CDR2 is YSLEER in the germline V gene. Between the trimmed V and J ends, which lost 1 base and 3 bases, there was a span of 6 bases. The CDR3 is 13 residues long. The chain links TRBV4-3 to TRBJ1-1; no definite D call. The sequenced sample was PBMCs, obtained 5 to 6 days after the first yellow fever vaccination. The receptor comes from a man aged 18-30 years who received the YFV17D yellow fever vaccine. CDR3 amino acids: CASSQVGYTEAFF. The CDR3 DNA reads as TGCGCCAGCAGCCAAGTAGGGTACACTGAAGCTTTCTTT.